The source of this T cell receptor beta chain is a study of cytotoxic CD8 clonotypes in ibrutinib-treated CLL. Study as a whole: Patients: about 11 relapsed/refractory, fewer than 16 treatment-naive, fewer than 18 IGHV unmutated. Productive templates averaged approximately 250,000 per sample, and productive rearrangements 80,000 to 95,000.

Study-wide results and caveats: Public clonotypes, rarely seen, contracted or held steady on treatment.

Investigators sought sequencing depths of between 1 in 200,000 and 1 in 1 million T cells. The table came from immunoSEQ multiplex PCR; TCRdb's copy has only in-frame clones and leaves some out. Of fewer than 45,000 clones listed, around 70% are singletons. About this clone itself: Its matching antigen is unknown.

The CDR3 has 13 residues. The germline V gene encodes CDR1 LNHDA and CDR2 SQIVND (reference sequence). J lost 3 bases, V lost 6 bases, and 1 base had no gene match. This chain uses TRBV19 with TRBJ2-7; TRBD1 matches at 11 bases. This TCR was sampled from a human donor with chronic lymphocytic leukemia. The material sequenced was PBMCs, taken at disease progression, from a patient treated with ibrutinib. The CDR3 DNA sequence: TGTGCCAGTAGCGGGACAGGGGGCTACGAGCAGTACTTC. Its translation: CASSGTGGYEQYF. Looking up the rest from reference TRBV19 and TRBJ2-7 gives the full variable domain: DGGITQSPKYLFRKEGQNVTLSCEQNLNHDAMYWYRQDPGQGLRLIYYSQIVNDFQKGDIAEGYSVSREKKESFPLTVTSAQKNPTAFYLCASSGTGGYEQYFGPGTRLTVT.